These 18 T cell receptor beta chains share one sample of origin, sequenced in a study of CD8+ T cells in alopecia areata. Extracted RNA was reverse transcribed into cDNA, the sequencing template. Profiling relied on immunoSEQ multiplex PCR, and the TCRdb table lists in-frame clones only, not all of them. The sample includes roughly 250,000 clones, about 68% of them seen just once. Sequencing was performed on CD4+ T cells sorted from blood, taken at week 0. The receptor source for this set is a human donor with alopecia areata.

The chain is built from TRBV18 and TRBJ1-2, with D uncertain. V lost 3 bases and J lost 3, with 11 bases in between. The V gene's germline CDR1 is KGHSH and CDR2 LQKENI. This CDR3 has 14 amino acids. DNA for the CDR3: TGTGCCAGCTCACCCGCCGGGTCGGACTATGGCTACACCTTC. It codes for CASSPAGSDYGYTF.

In its sample, this clone was seen a few times. The V gene is TRBV6-5, the J gene TRBJ2-7, with 7 bases identical to TRBD1. J was trimmed by 2 bases and V by 9 bases; bases with no gene match: 7. The germline CDR1 and CDR2 sequences are MNHEY and SVGAGI. The CDR3 is made up of 13 amino acids. CDR3 sequence: CASQYQGAYEQYF. CDR3 in DNA: TGTGCCAGTCAGTACCAGGGGGCCTACGAGCAGTACTTC.

The gene calls are TRBV5-1 and TRBJ1-2; no reliable D call. CDR3 length: 13 amino acids. Germline CDR1 reads SGHRS; CDR2 reads YFSETQ. Trimming left V 0 bases short and J 8 bases short, with 11 bases between. The CDR3 DNA follows: TGCGCCAGCAGCTTGGAGGGTTCTAGCGGCTACACCTTC. This encodes CASSLEGSSGYTF. Full variable domain (outside the CDR3, taken from reference TRBV5-1 and TRBJ1-2): KAGVTQTPRYLIKTRGQQVTLSCSPISGHRSVSWYQQTPGQGLQFLFEYFSETQRNKGNFPGRFSGRQFSNSRSEMNVSTLELGDSALYLCASSLEGSSGYTFGSGTRLTVV.

This chain uses TRBV5-4 with TRBJ2-5, with D perhaps matching TRBD1 (5 bases). The CDR3 totals 14 residues. CDR1 and CDR2 (germline): SGHNT, YYREEE (reference sequence). V lost 0 bases and J lost 1, with 7 bases in between. Written as DNA, the CDR3 is TGTGCCAGCAGCTTGGGACAGACCCAAGAGACCCAGTACTTC. Amino acid sequence: CASSLGQTQETQYF.

V is TRBV29-1 and J is TRBJ2-5, with TRBD2 as a possible D gene (6 bases). This CDR3 region has 11 residues. V was clipped by 7 bases and J by 11 bases, with 17 bases between them. Germline-derived CDR1 and CDR2 are SQVTM and ANQGSEA. The CDR3, as DNA: TGCAGCGCTCAACGGGACTTTGAGCAGTACTTC. Protein sequence: CSAQRDFEQYF.

This chain joins TRBV10-3 and TRBJ2-1; the D is unclear. V gave up 8 bases and J gave up 0 bases, with 5 bases separating them. Germline values: CDR1 ENHRY, CDR2 SYGVKD. CDR3 length: 12 residues. CDR3 bases: TGTGCCATCCGAGGCTCCTACAATGAGCAGTTCTTC. Translating gives CAIRGSYNEQFF.

This sequence joins TRBV7-8 and TRBJ2-3; 8 bases line up with TRBD2. Trimming took 5 bases from V and 5 from J; bases not matched to a gene: 12. CDR1 and CDR2 (germline): SGHVS, FQNEAQ. The CDR3 is made up of 16 amino acids. The CDR3 DNA reads TGTGCCAGCAGCCTCAGCCGGAGCGGGGGCGTAGATACGCAGTATTTT. It encodes CASSLSRSGGVDTQYF.

The rearrangement links TRBV5-1 to TRBJ2-7; TRBD2 agrees at 9 bases. The CDR3 sequence is 18 residues long. Germline values: CDR1 SGHRS, CDR2 YFSETQ. V trimming: 3 bases; J trimming: 0 bases; junction bases outside the gene matches: 13. The chain's CDR3 is CASSWGRGLAQSSYEQYF. In DNA, the CDR3 is TGCGCCAGCAGCTGGGGAAGGGGACTAGCACAGAGCTCCTACGAGCAGTACTTC.

V gene TRBV7-9 combines with J gene TRBJ2-5, with D maybe TRBD2 (5 bases). Between the trimmed V and J ends, which lost 8 bases and 5 bases, there was a span of 15 bases. Germline V CDR1 and CDR2: SEHNR, FQNEAQ (reference sequence). The CDR3 is made up of 13 amino acids. The CDR3, as DNA: TGTGCCAGCGAGGGTCCCGACGGGGAGACCCAGTACTTC. Translated: CASEGPDGETQYF.

The chain uses TRBV5-1 and TRBJ2-3; TRBD1 might be the D (5 bases). Trimming removed 0 bases from V and 4 bases from J, with 6 bases in between. Germline loops: CDR1 SGHRS, CDR2 YFSETQ. This CDR3 spans 13 amino acids. The CDR3 spells CASSLEGADTQYF. For the CDR3, the DNA is TGCGCCAGCAGCTTGGAAGGGGCAGATACGCAGTATTTT.

The gene calls are TRBV29-1 and TRBJ2-3; no definite D call. The CDR3 is made up of 13 amino acids. The V gene's germline CDR1 is SQVTM and CDR2 ANQGSEA. V lost 4 bases to trimming and J lost 4 bases, with 12 bases between them. This CDR3 is CSVGVRGADTQYF. The CDR3 coding sequence is TGCAGCGTTGGAGTTCGTGGCGCAGATACGCAGTATTTT.

V usage is TRBV29-1 and J usage is TRBJ2-3; 10 bases fit TRBD2. The CDR3 totals 13 residues. Germline V gene lookup returns CDR1 SQVTM and CDR2 ANQGSEA. The V and J ends lost 5 bases and 7 bases, in that order; junction bases with no gene match: 6. The CDR3 reads CSVNSGGANTQYF. As DNA, the CDR3 is TGCAGCGTTAACAGCGGGGGGGCGAATACGCAGTATTTT.

CDR3 sequence reads: CASSLFRGYEKLFF. In DNA form, the CDR3 reads TGTGCCAGCAGCTTATTCAGGGGGTACGAAAAACTGTTTTTT. The genes are TRBV7-2 and TRBJ1-4; 7 positions agree with TRBD1. After removal of 2 bases from V and 8 bases from J, the junction contained 5 bases not matched to a gene. Per germline, CDR1 SGHTA and CDR2 FQGNSA. The CDR3 is made up of 14 amino acids.

CDR3 amino acids: CAIKLDRATDTQYF. CDR3 in DNA: TGTGCCATCAAGCTAGACAGGGCCACAGATACGCAGTATTTT. The V and J genes are TRBV10-3 and TRBJ2-3; 7 nucleotides match TRBD1. Unmatched junction bases numbered 6, after V lost 7 bases and J lost 2 bases. The length of the CDR3 is 14 residues. CDR1 is ENHRY, CDR2 SYGVKD, per germline.

The chain couples TRBV6-5 to TRBJ2-5; no reliable D call. Trimming took off 0 bases at V and 5 bases at J, with 10 bases between the two ends. Germline V lookup: CDR1 MNHEY, CDR2 SVGAGI. The CDR3 extends over 14 amino acids. CDR3 in amino acids: CASSYSQVMETQYF. The DNA of the CDR3 is TGTGCCAGCAGTTACTCGCAGGTCATGGAGACCCAGTACTTC.

The chain joins TRBV30 to TRBJ1-6; maybe TRBD1 (6 bases). Germline CDR1 and CDR2: GTSNPN and SVGIG (reference sequence). Trimming shortened V by 4 bases and J by 12 bases, and 13 bases separated the two germline ends. This CDR3 has 12 residues. The CDR3 sequence is CAWKGTLEPLHF. CDR3 DNA sequence: TGTGCCTGGAAAGGGACATTAGAACCCCTCCACTTT.

The chain couples TRBV12-5 to TRBJ2-5; D is tentatively TRBD1 or TRBD2 (5 bases each). V shed 5 bases and J shed 4 bases, with 11 bases lying between them. The CDR3 length is 13 residues. CDR1 and CDR2 (germline): LGHNT, FRNRAP. The CDR3 nucleotides read TGTGCTAGTGGTACGGGACCGAGAGAGACCCAGTACTTC. Translated: CASGTGPRETQYF.

This clone was detected a few times. The rearrangement uses TRBV6-6 and TRBJ2-1; D is perhaps TRBD2 (5 bases). V was cut by 10 bases and J by 0 bases, with 16 bases left in between. The CDR3 loop spans 15 amino acids. Germline CDR1 is MNHNY and CDR2 is SVGAGI (reference sequence). The chain's CDR3 is CANAARGDSYNEQFF. CDR3 coding DNA: TGTGCCAACGCCGCACGGGGTGACTCCTACAATGAGCAGTTCTTC.